A selection of T cell receptor beta chains follows, all from one sample in a study of beta chain features in type 1 diabetes. Data came from immunoSEQ multiplex PCR; TCRdb stores just in-frame clones and leaves some out. Found here are tens of thousands of clones, roughly 50% of them singletons; the top ten hold 2.6%. Sequenced material: Tregs from blood. These receptors originate from a woman in her forties with type 1 diabetes. Both conserved end residues are part of each CDR3. The D gene is left open where the match is weak. A clone size is listed for some rows: how often the clone was seen (once, few, many), or a class if it is expanded.

v_call: TRBV7-8
d_call: -
clone_size: few
j_call: TRBJ2-7
cdr3_nt: TGTGCCAGCGGGACACCATCCTCCTACGAGCAGTACTTC
cdr3_aa: CASGTPSSYEQYF

v_call: TRBV18
d_call: -
clone_size: -
j_call: TRBJ2-5
cdr3_nt: TGTGCCAGCTCAGACCTAGGGACCCAGTACTTC
cdr3_aa: CASSDLGTQYF

v_call: TRBV7-9
d_call: TRBD2
clone_size: many
j_call: TRBJ2-7
cdr3_nt: TGTGCCAGCAGCTTAGTTTTACTAGCGGGAGGTTCTCGCTACGAGCAGTACTTC
cdr3_aa: CASSLVLLAGGSRYEQYF

v_call: TRBV9
d_call: TRBD1
clone_size: -
j_call: TRBJ2-2
cdr3_nt: TGTGCCAGCAGCACCAAGAAGGGGACAGGGGTCACCGGGGAGCTGTTTTTT
cdr3_aa: CASSTKKGTGVTGELFF

v_call: TRBV2
d_call: -
clone_size: -
j_call: TRBJ1-1
cdr3_nt: TGTGCCAGCAGTGGCGGCCGGAACACTGAAGCTTTCTTT
cdr3_aa: CASSGGRNTEAFF

v_call: TRBV4-3
d_call: -
clone_size: -
j_call: TRBJ2-1
cdr3_nt: TGCGCCAGCAGCCACAGTACGAATGAGCAGTTCTTC
cdr3_aa: CASSHSTNEQFF

v_call: TRBV5-1
d_call: -
clone_size: -
j_call: TRBJ2-7
cdr3_nt: TGCGCCAGCAGCCCCCAGGGGTTCACCTACGAGCAGTACTTC
cdr3_aa: CASSPQGFTYEQYF

v_call: TRBV28
d_call: -
clone_size: once
j_call: TRBJ1-1
cdr3_nt: TGTGCCATCCAACCCAGGGAACTAATGAACACTGAAGCTTTCTTT
cdr3_aa: CAIQPRELMNTEAFF

v_call: TRBV7-9
d_call: TRBD1
clone_size: few
j_call: TRBJ1-1
cdr3_nt: TGTGCCAGCAGGCCTCCACCGGGACAGGTGAACACTGAAGCTTTCTTT
cdr3_aa: CASRPPPGQVNTEAFF

v_call: TRBV5-5
d_call: -
clone_size: -
j_call: TRBJ2-6
cdr3_nt: TGTGCCAGCAGCTTTTCGGGGGCTGGGGCCAACGTCCTGACTTTC
cdr3_aa: CASSFSGAGANVLTF

v_call: TRBV10-3
d_call: TRBD1
clone_size: few
j_call: TRBJ1-2
cdr3_nt: TGTGCCATCAGTGAGTCAGGACAGGGGTCGGAAGGCTACACCTTC
cdr3_aa: CAISESGQGSEGYTF

v_call: TRBV28
d_call: TRBD1
clone_size: -
j_call: TRBJ2-1
cdr3_nt: TGTGCCAGCAGTCCCTCGGCGCAGGGGGCCAGGGAGCAGTTCTTC
cdr3_aa: CASSPSAQGAREQFF

v_call: TRBV5-1
d_call: TRBD1
clone_size: -
j_call: TRBJ2-5
cdr3_nt: TGCGCCAGCAGCTTGGGACAGGGGATGGAGACCCAGTACTTC
cdr3_aa: CASSLGQGMETQYF

v_call: TRBV7-2
d_call: TRBD1
clone_size: -
j_call: TRBJ2-7
cdr3_nt: TGTGCCAGCAGCTTATGGCAGGGGGCGGACGAGCAGTACTTC
cdr3_aa: CASSLWQGADEQYF

v_call: TRBV5-4
d_call: TRBD1
clone_size: few
j_call: TRBJ1-4
cdr3_nt: TGTGCCAGCAGCTTGAGGGGGCCTAATGAAAAACTGTTTTTT
cdr3_aa: CASSLRGPNEKLFF

v_call: TRBV28
d_call: TRBD1
clone_size: few
j_call: TRBJ2-5
cdr3_nt: TGTGCCAGCAGTTCACCGGGACAGGGGGCCGGACAGACCCAGTACTTC
cdr3_aa: CASSSPGQGAGQTQYF

v_call: TRBV10-3
d_call: -
clone_size: few
j_call: TRBJ1-5
cdr3_nt: TGTGCCATCAGTCCCGACAGATTCAATCAGCCCCAGCATTTT
cdr3_aa: CAISPDRFNQPQHF

v_call: TRBV5-1
d_call: -
clone_size: -
j_call: TRBJ2-7
cdr3_nt: TGCGCCAGCAGCTTACTCGGCGGAACCTACGAGCAGTACTTC
cdr3_aa: CASSLLGGTYEQYF

v_call: TRBV29-1
d_call: -
clone_size: -
j_call: TRBJ2-1
cdr3_nt: TGCAGCGTCTCTGAAGGGTCTCAGGGATCCTACAATGAGCAGTTCTTC
cdr3_aa: CSVSEGSQGSYNEQFF

v_call: TRBV9
d_call: -
clone_size: once
j_call: TRBJ1-5
cdr3_nt: TGTGCCAGCAGCGTAGGGCCGGAGGACAATCAGCCCCAGCATTTT
cdr3_aa: CASSVGPEDNQPQHF

v_call: TRBV19
d_call: -
clone_size: -
j_call: TRBJ1-4
cdr3_nt: TGTGCCAGTAGCTCTCGAGGGAGGCTAGGCGAAAAACTGTTTTTT
cdr3_aa: CASSSRGRLGEKLFF

v_call: TRBV18
d_call: -
clone_size: -
j_call: TRBJ1-4
cdr3_nt: TGTGCCAGCGGTAGAGCGATAGGTGAAAAACTGTTTTTT
cdr3_aa: CASGRAIGEKLFF

v_call: TRBV5-1
d_call: -
clone_size: -
j_call: TRBJ2-5
cdr3_nt: TGCGCCAGCAGCCTCCAAGAGACCCAGTACTTC
cdr3_aa: CASSLQETQYF

v_call: TRBV6-5
d_call: -
clone_size: -
j_call: TRBJ1-1
cdr3_nt: TGTGCCAGCAGTTATCAAGGGGTAAACACTGAAGCTTTCTTT
cdr3_aa: CASSYQGVNTEAFF

v_call: TRBV28
d_call: -
clone_size: -
j_call: TRBJ2-7
cdr3_nt: TGTGCCAGCAGTTTATTAGGGGCCCTCTCCTACGAGCAGTACTTC
cdr3_aa: CASSLLGALSYEQYF

v_call: TRBV28
d_call: -
clone_size: -
j_call: TRBJ1-3
cdr3_nt: TGTGCCAGCATCATAGGGGGGGAATTCAGTGGAAACACCATATATTTT
cdr3_aa: CASIIGGEFSGNTIYF

v_call: TRBV10-3
d_call: -
clone_size: few
j_call: TRBJ2-3
cdr3_nt: TGTGCCATCAGTGAGAACCGACAGGGCACAGATACGCAGTATTTT
cdr3_aa: CAISENRQGTDTQYF

v_call: TRBV7-9
d_call: TRBD2
clone_size: -
j_call: TRBJ2-5
cdr3_nt: TGTGCCAGCAGCTTAGTCGGAGGGACTAGCGGGGGCCACAAGATGACCCAGTACTTC
cdr3_aa: CASSLVGGTSGGHKMTQYF

v_call: TRBV4-1
d_call: TRBD1
clone_size: -
j_call: TRBJ2-7
cdr3_nt: TGCGCCAGCAGCCCCGGGACAGGAGGGCGGAGGGGCTACGAGCAGTACTTC
cdr3_aa: CASSPGTGGRRGYEQYF

v_call: TRBV6-5
d_call: -
clone_size: -
j_call: TRBJ2-2
cdr3_nt: TGTGCCAGCAGTCCCACAGGCCGCACCGGGGAGCTGTTTTTT
cdr3_aa: CASSPTGRTGELFF

v_call: TRBV7-8
d_call: -
clone_size: -
j_call: TRBJ1-2
cdr3_nt: TGTGCCACGGGGGCTAACTATGGCTACACCTTC
cdr3_aa: CATGANYGYTF

v_call: TRBV25-1
d_call: -
clone_size: -
j_call: TRBJ1-2
cdr3_nt: TGTGCCAGCAGTTACGCCGGGGATTTAATGTATGGCTACACCTTC
cdr3_aa: CASSYAGDLMYGYTF

v_call: TRBV25-1
d_call: -
clone_size: -
j_call: TRBJ1-4
cdr3_nt: TGTGCCAGCAGTGAATATGACAGGCCCAAACTGTTTTTT
cdr3_aa: CASSEYDRPKLFF

v_call: TRBV4-3
d_call: TRBD1
clone_size: -
j_call: TRBJ1-6
cdr3_nt: TGCGCCAGCAGCGCTAGGGGACAGGGGAATTCACCCCTCCACTTT
cdr3_aa: CASSARGQGNSPLHF

v_call: TRBV30
d_call: TRBD2
clone_size: -
j_call: TRBJ2-7
cdr3_nt: TGTGCCTGGAGTGTACCGGCTAGCGGTTCCTACGAGCAGTACTTC
cdr3_aa: CAWSVPASGSYEQYF

v_call: TRBV4-2
d_call: TRBD2
clone_size: few
j_call: TRBJ2-2
cdr3_nt: TGTGCCAGCAATCCCGCGGGGGAGAACACCGGGGAGCTGTTTTTT
cdr3_aa: CASNPAGENTGELFF

v_call: TRBV29-1
d_call: -
clone_size: -
j_call: TRBJ1-1
cdr3_nt: TGCAGCGTTGCGAGGGGGGGCACTGAAGCTTTCTTT
cdr3_aa: CSVARGGTEAFF

v_call: TRBV29-1
d_call: TRBD1
clone_size: few
j_call: TRBJ1-1
cdr3_nt: TGCAGCGTTTATGGAGGGGGCGCGATTACTGAGACTGAAGCTTTCTTT
cdr3_aa: CSVYGGGAITETEAFF

v_call: TRBV6-5
d_call: TRBD1
clone_size: -
j_call: TRBJ2-7
cdr3_nt: TGTGCCAGCAGGGGTTCCGGGACAGAGAACGAGCAGTACTTC
cdr3_aa: CASRGSGTENEQYF

v_call: TRBV5-1
d_call: -
clone_size: -
j_call: TRBJ2-3
cdr3_nt: TGCGCCAGCAGCTTGGGAGGAGGGGGCGATACGCAGTATTTT
cdr3_aa: CASSLGGGGDTQYF

v_call: TRBV7-2
d_call: -
clone_size: -
j_call: TRBJ2-1
cdr3_nt: TGTGCCAGCAGCTTAGAGGTCCGACATTCAGGATTCGAGCAGTTCTTC
cdr3_aa: CASSLEVRHSGFEQFF

v_call: TRBV9
d_call: TRBD2
clone_size: -
j_call: TRBJ2-1
cdr3_nt: TGTGCCAGCAGCGTAGGATATGGCGGGAGGGATTACAATGAGCAGTTCTTC
cdr3_aa: CASSVGYGGRDYNEQFF

v_call: TRBV6-5
d_call: -
clone_size: -
j_call: TRBJ2-7
cdr3_nt: TGTGCCAGCAGTCAGACTTGGAGGGAGCAGTACTTC
cdr3_aa: CASSQTWREQYF

v_call: TRBV4-1
d_call: -
clone_size: -
j_call: TRBJ2-3
cdr3_nt: TGCGCCAGCAGCCAAGATTTGGACACCATGGATACGCAGTATTTT
cdr3_aa: CASSQDLDTMDTQYF